This T cell receptor beta chain is drawn from a study of shared clonotypes between healthy human individuals. Only CD45RO-negative cells positively selected for CCR7 counted as naive CD8 cells, so terminally differentiated effector memory CD45RA+ cells were excluded. Adult donors, all healthy and HIV-negative, had no recent acute infections or vaccinations. As for this clone: The antigen is unknown.

Points from the study as a whole: Richness estimates generally favored naive over memory subsets. Naive CD4 clonotype sharing across a few donors was 5% to 6%. Only blood was sampled; tissue repertoires likely differ.

Sequencing used immunoSEQ multiplex PCR; TCRdb keeps in-frame clones, though not all of them. Counted here are approximately 810,000 clones, over 90% occurring once; the ten biggest clones make up around 24%. The CDR3 runs to 14 residues. V was clipped by 4 bases and J by 1 base; unmatched bases: 2. Germline CDR1 is MRHNA and CDR2 is SNTAGT. The sequenced sample consisted of naive CD8+ T cells sorted from blood. This sequence originates from a man aged 25 to 40 in good health. This rearrangement joins TRBV6-4 to TRBJ2-3; the match to TRBD2 covers 7 bases. The CDR3 spells CASSVRGGTDTQYF. The CDR3 coding sequence is TGTGCCAGCAGTGTTCGGGGGGGCACAGATACGCAGTATTTT.